This T cell receptor (beta chain) was documented in a study of cytomegalovirus exposure and HLA in healthy donors. The wider study: Tens of millions of unique TCRs from HLA-typed donors made up an early data release. Whole-study findings and limits: Being productive about 90% or about 30% of the time was typical of most TCR beta V segments in an earlier analysis. A later analysis showed TCR association rates differing by HLA locus, peaking at DRB1 and lowest at HLA-C.

PCR used 60 Vbeta primers and 13 Jbeta primers. Repertoires were generated with immunoSEQ multiplex PCR, while TCRdb's copy carries only in-frame clones and drops some. The sample has roughly 110,000 clones, about 70% seen once. With respect to this clone: Antigen specificity is unknown.

The trim removed 1 base at V and 3 bases at J, leaving 15 bases unmatched. Germline assignment: CDR1 LGHNA and CDR2 YNFKEQ. The CDR3 has 19 residues. The sample consisted of PBMCs. The V gene is TRBV4-2, the J gene TRBJ1-1, with TRBD1 matching 9 bases. The clonotype comes from a human donor in good health. CDR3 in amino acids: CASSQVGRGQGGLDTEAFF. The DNA for the CDR3 is TGTGCCAGCAGCCAAGTGGGGAGGGGACAGGGTGGTTTGGACACTGAAGCTTTCTTT.